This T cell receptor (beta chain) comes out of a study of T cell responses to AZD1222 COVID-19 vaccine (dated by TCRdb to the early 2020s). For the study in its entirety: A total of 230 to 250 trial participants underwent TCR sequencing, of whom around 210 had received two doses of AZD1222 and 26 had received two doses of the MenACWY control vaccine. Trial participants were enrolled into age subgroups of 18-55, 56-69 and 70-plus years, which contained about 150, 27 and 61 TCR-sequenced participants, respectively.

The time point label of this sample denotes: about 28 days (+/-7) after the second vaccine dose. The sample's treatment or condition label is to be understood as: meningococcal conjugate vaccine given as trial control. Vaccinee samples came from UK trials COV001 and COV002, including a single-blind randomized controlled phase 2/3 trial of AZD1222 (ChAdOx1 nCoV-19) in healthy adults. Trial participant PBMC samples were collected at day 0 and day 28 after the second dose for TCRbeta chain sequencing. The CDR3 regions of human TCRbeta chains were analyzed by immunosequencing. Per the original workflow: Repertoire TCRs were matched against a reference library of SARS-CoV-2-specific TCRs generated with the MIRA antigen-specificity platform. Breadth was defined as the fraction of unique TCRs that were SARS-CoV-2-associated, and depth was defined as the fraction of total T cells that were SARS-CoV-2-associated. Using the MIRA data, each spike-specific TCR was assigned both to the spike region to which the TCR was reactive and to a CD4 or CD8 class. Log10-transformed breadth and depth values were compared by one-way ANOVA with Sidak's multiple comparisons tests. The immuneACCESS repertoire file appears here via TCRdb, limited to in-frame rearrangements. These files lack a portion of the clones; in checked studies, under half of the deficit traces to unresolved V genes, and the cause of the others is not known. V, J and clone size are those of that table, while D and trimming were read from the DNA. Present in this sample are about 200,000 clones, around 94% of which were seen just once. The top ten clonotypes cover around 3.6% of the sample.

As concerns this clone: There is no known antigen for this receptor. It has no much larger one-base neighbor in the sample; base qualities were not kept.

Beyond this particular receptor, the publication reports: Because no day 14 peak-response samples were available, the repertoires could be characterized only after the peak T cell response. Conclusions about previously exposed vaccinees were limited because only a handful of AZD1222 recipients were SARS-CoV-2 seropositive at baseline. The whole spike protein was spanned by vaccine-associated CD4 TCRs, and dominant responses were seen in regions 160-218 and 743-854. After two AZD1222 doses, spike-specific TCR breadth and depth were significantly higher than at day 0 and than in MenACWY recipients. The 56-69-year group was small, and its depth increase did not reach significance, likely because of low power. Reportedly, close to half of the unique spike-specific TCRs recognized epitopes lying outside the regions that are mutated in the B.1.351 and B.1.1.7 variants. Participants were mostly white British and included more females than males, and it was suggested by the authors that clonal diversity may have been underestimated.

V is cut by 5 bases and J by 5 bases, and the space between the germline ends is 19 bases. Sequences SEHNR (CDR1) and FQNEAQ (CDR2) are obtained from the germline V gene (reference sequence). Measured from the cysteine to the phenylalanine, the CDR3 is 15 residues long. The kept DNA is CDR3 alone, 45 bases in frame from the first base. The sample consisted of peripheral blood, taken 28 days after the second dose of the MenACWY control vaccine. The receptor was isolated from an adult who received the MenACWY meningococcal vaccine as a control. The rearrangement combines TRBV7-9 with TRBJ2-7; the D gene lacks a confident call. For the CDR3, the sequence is CASSPSRLGNDEQYF. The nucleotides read TGTGCCAGCAGCCCCTCGCGTCTGGGGAACGACGAGCAGTACTTC.